This TCR beta chain stems from a study of blood T cells in healthy people across ages. Study observations and caveats: Estimated diversity, derived from one million T cells, was regarded as an underestimate.

Each donor gave approximately 9.5 milliliters of peripheral blood. This CDR3 contains 14 residues. V was clipped by 2 bases and J by 4 bases; unmatched bases: 2. The germline V gene encodes CDR1 SNHLY and CDR2 FYNNEI. This clonotype came up many times. Its antigen is not known. Sample-barcoded 5' priming and a J-beta primer mix drove a second PCR of 7 to 11 cycles. One entry per CDR3 protein results from TCRdb running MiXCR on the 5' RACE reads. The sample includes around 900,000 distinct CDR3 sequences, 29% of them seen just once. This sequence joins TRBV2 and TRBJ1-2; TRBD1 matches 9 bases. The sequenced sample consisted of blood. This receptor was obtained from an elderly woman in good health. DNA of the CDR3: TGTGCCAGCAGTGAATTGGGACAGGGCTATGGCTACACCTTC. Its protein product is CASSELGQGYGYTF.